What follows is one T cell receptor beta chain and its context. Its cognate antigen is unknown. These data come from a study of T cell responses to AZD1222 COVID-19 vaccine. Researchers grouped second doses given at about 4 or about 12 weeks into one pool. TCRdb's table, derived via immunoSEQ multiplex PCR, lists solely in-frame clones and lacks some. The data show 75,000 to 95,000 clones, approximately 89% seen once. CDR1 and CDR2 from the germline V gene are SGHNT and YYREEE (reference sequence). The CDR3 sequence is 16 residues long. V lost 4 bases and J lost 1, with 16 bases in between. General study points: Vaccine-associated CD4 TCRs spanned spike, dominant at 160-218 and 743-854.

The material sequenced was peripheral blood, taken 28 days after the second AZD1222 dose. The origin of this receptor is an adult who received the AZD1222 COVID-19 vaccine. The chain joins TRBV5-4 to TRBJ2-3, with D possibly matching TRBD1 (5 bases). The CDR3 region is CASSLGRATGTDTQYF. CDR3 coding DNA: TGTGCCAGCAGCCTTGGCAGGGCGACTGGCACAGATACGCAGTATTTT. Together with reference TRBV5-4 and TRBJ2-3, the CDR3 gives the full variable domain: ETGVTQSPTHLIKTRGQQVTLRCSSQSGHNTVSWYQQALGQGPQFIFQYYREEENGRGNFPPRFSGLQFPNYSSELNVNALELDDSALYLCASSLGRATGTDTQYFGPGTRLTVL.